This T cell receptor (beta chain) was profiled in a study of cytomegalovirus exposure and HLA in healthy donors. A note on this clone: Its antigen is not known.

Regarding the study as a whole: It was reported that TCR beta sequences correctly inferred the HLA-A and HLA-B alleles for most subjects.

V shed 5 bases and J 8 bases; nucleotides not matched to a gene: 12. Germline V lookup: CDR1 LNHDA, CDR2 SQIVND (reference sequence). CDR3 length: 16 residues. The study ran its PCR with 60 Vbeta and 13 Jbeta primers. Measured with immunoSEQ multiplex PCR; TCRdb has only the in-frame clones, and not every one. The table shows about 86,000 clones, with over 70% occurring only once. The receptor's source is a man in his 60s in good health and CMV-seronegative. The chain carries TRBV19 and TRBJ2-1, with 10 bases matching TRBD2. Input material: PBMCs. The CDR3 DNA follows: TGTGCCAGTAGTCTCCGAAGCGGGAGGGCCCTTGATGAGCAGTTCTTC. Its translation: CASSLRSGRALDEQFF.